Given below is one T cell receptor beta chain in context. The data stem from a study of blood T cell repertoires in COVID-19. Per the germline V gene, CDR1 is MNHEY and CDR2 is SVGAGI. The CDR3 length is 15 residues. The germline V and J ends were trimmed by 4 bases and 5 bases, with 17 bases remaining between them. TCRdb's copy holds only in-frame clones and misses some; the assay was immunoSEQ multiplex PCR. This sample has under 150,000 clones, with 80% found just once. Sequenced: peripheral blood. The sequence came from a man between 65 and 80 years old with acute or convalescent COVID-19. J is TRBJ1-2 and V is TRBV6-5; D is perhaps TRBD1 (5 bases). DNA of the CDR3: TGTGCCAGCAGTTCCCAGCAGGGCGGGAATTATGGCTACACCTTC. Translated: CASSSQQGGNYGYTF.